Listed below are T cell receptor beta chains from one sample, sequenced in a study of blood T cell repertoires in COVID-19. Clones were read by immunoSEQ multiplex PCR, and TCRdb kept only the in-frame ones, dropping some. The table has about 97,000 clones, 85% seen once; the top ten hold around 1.9%. The material sequenced was peripheral blood. The source is a woman aged 70 to 79 with active or convalescent COVID-19. CDR3s include the opening cysteine and the closing phenylalanine or tryptophan. A D gene is named only where the DNA matches it firmly.

j_call v_call d_call cdr3_aa
TRBJ2-2 TRBV28 TRBD2 CASSFSSGNTGELFF
TRBJ1-1 TRBV12-3/TRBV12-4 TRBD1 CASSSSGGTEAFF
TRBJ2-3 TRBV11-2 TRBD2 CASSPGGASGSPDTQYF
TRBJ2-3 TRBV6-6 . CASSPTTNTQYF
TRBJ2-7 TRBV12-2 . CASTGLAEHEQYF
TRBJ1-1 TRBV5-1 . CASSLDTNTEAFF
TRBJ1-2 TRBV5-5 . CASSLMGGNYGYTF
TRBJ2-3 TRBV2 TRBD1 CASSGPGQGTDTQYF
TRBJ2-3 TRBV29-1 TRBD1 CSVSQGALLDTQYF
TRBJ2-2 TRBV5-4 TRBD1 CASSSRQGAVGELFF
TRBJ1-5 TRBV7-2 . CASSQQLGPQHF
TRBJ2-3 TRBV6-4 . CASSPEYTDTQYF
TRBJ2-5 TRBV7-2 . CASSSQGRRETQYF
TRBJ1-6 TRBV2 TRBD1 CASSELGDRNSPLHF
TRBJ2-7 TRBV5-6 TRBD1 CASSPIGTAYEQYF
TRBJ2-7 TRBV11-1 . CASSPLGESEQYF
TRBJ1-1 TRBV7-9 TRBD1 CASNLGTGIGEAFF
TRBJ1-1 TRBV2 . CASSEVGQGEAFF
TRBJ2-2 TRBV4-3 . CASSQEPGIGTGELFF
TRBJ2-7 TRBV27 TRBD1 CASFGRGFYEQYF
TRBJ2-3 TRBV24-1 TRBD2 CASATSGGPTDTQYF
TRBJ2-1 TRBV5-1 . CASGNSGANEQFF